The 26 T cell receptor beta chains given below trace back to one sample, sequenced in a study of blood T cell repertoires in COVID-19. TCRdb's copy holds only in-frame clones and misses some; the assay was immunoSEQ multiplex PCR. This table has some 220,000 clones, about nine tenths appearing once. The sample comprised PBMCs or T cells enriched from blood (not recorded which). These receptors originate from a woman in her thirties or forties with acute COVID-19.

The V call is TRBV29-1, the J call TRBJ1-2; TRBD1 agrees at 10 bases. The J segment lost 3 bases and the V segment lost 3 bases, leaving 7 bases of the junction unmatched. Germline lookup yields CDR1 SQVTM and CDR2 ANQGSEA. This CDR3 contains 15 residues. This chain's CDR3 is CSVEGQGLWDYGYTF. CDR3 nucleotide sequence: TGCAGCGTTGAGGGACAGGGGTTGTGGGACTATGGCTACACCTTC.

The J gene is TRBJ2-7, the V gene TRBV7-9; TRBD2 is a possible D gene (6 bases). Trimming removed 5 bases at V and 9 bases at J, with 17 bases between. Germline V CDR1 and CDR2: SEHNR, FQNEAQ (reference sequence). This CDR3 comprises 13 residues. The CDR3 DNA sequence: TGTGCCAGCAGCAATCGGACCCGGGGGTGGCAGTACTTC. It codes for CASSNRTRGWQYF.

This chain connects TRBV2 to TRBJ2-7, with 9 nucleotides matching TRBD1. Germline CDR1 is SNHLY and CDR2 is FYNNEI. V shed 7 bases and J 1 base; nucleotides not matched to a gene: 2. The CDR3 is 13 residues long. The CDR3 reads CASIGTGSYEQYF. The CDR3 DNA follows: TGTGCCAGCATTGGGACAGGGTCCTACGAGCAGTACTTC.

This clone was counted at least ten times. The rearrangement uses TRBV6-5 and TRBJ1-2; D may be TRBD1 (6 bases). Per the germline V gene, CDR1 is MNHEY and CDR2 is SVGAGI. The CDR3 totals 14 residues. Trimming shortened V by 6 bases and J by 0 bases, and 11 bases separated the two germline ends. The CDR3 coding sequence is TGTGCCAGCAGCCCGGACAGCTCTAACTATGGCTACACCTTC. It codes for CASSPDSSNYGYTF.

The rearrangement links TRBV7-2 to TRBJ1-1; 9 bases map to TRBD1. Germline V gene sequence: CDR1 SGHTA, CDR2 FQGNSA. J gave up 2 bases and V 4 bases, and 5 bases lay outside the gene matches. The CDR3 is 15 residues long. The CDR3 nucleotides read TGTGCCAGCAGCTATGGGACAGGGCCTAACACTGAAGCTTTCTTT. Translating it yields CASSYGTGPNTEAFF.

The chain uses TRBV9 and TRBJ1-1; TRBD1 aligns across 10 bases. This CDR3 comprises 15 residues. V lost 2 bases and J lost 3; bases outside the gene matches: 4. Germline V gene data show CDR1 as SGDLS and CDR2 as YYNGEE. CDR3 region: CASSVTGTGDTEAFF. DNA for the CDR3: TGTGCCAGCAGCGTCACCGGGACAGGGGACACTGAAGCTTTCTTT. Full variable domain (remainder filled in from reference TRBV9 and TRBJ1-1): DSGVTQTPKHLITATGQRVTLRCSPRSGDLSVYWYQQSLDQGLQFLIQYYNGEERAKGNILERFSAQQFPDLHSELNLSSLELGDSALYFCASSVTGTGDTEAFFGQGTRLTVV.

This chain connects TRBV14 to TRBJ1-2; D remains unclear. This CDR3 spans 13 amino acids. Germline values: CDR1 SGHDN, CDR2 FVKESK. Trimming removed 4 bases at V and 5 bases at J, with 11 bases between. The CDR3 protein is CASSPGRYYGYTF. The CDR3, as DNA: TGTGCCAGCAGCCCTGGCAGGTATTATGGCTACACCTTC.

To note about this clone: At one of its ends the junction is not consistent with the germline gene, which may arise from a read error. This chain connects TRBV4-3 to TRBJ1-4; the D gene is possibly TRBD1 (6 bases). Germline CDR1 is LGHNA and CDR2 is YSLEER. This CDR3 has 15 residues. The CDR3 DNA reads TGCGCCAGCAGCCAAACAGGGACCCCTAAGGAAAAACTGTTTTTT. Translated, it gives CASSQTGTPKEKLFF.

V usage is TRBV9 and J usage is TRBJ2-1, with a tentative D call TRBD2 (5 bases). This CDR3 contains 13 residues. The V and J ends lost 5 bases and 6 bases respectively, with 12 bases between them. The germline CDR1 and CDR2 sequences are SGDLS and YYNGEE. In DNA, the CDR3 is TGTGCCAGCAGGGACGGACGGGGCAATGAGCAGTTCTTC. It translates to CASRDGRGNEQFF.

A few counts support this clone. The chain couples TRBV10-1 to TRBJ2-7; TRBD2 matches 7 bases. This CDR3 contains 17 residues. Looked up from germline, CDR1 is WNHNN and CDR2 is SYGVQD (reference sequence). Trimming took 7 bases from V and 1 from J; bases not matched to a gene: 16. In DNA form, the CDR3 reads TGCGCCAGCAACCTACCCACTCGGAGGGACTATTCCTACGAGCAGTACTTC. Its translation: CASNLPTRRDYSYEQYF.

The table lists this clone with a count of one. V usage is TRBV3-1 (or the pseudogene TRBV3-2) and J usage is TRBJ2-1; D possibly corresponds to TRBD2 (5 bases). With 1 base removed from V and 5 bases from J, the gap between germline ends came to 9 bases. The germline V gene encodes CDR1 LGHDT and CDR2 YNNKEL (reference sequence). The length of the CDR3 is 14 residues. CDR3 DNA: TGTGCCAGCAGCCAAGGCCTAGCTGACAATGAGCAGTTCTTC. Its protein is CASSQGLADNEQFF.

This clone was recorded only once. The CDR3 coding sequence is TGTGCCAGCTCACAGCGGGGCGGACAGGGGGCCACCGGGGAGCTGTTTTTT. Protein sequence: CASSQRGGQGATGELFF. This chain links TRBV18 with TRBJ2-2, with TRBD1 identical over 11 bases. CDR1 and CDR2 from the germline V gene are KGHSH and LQKENI. Trimming took 4 bases from V and 4 from J; bases not matched to a gene: 8. The CDR3 covers 17 residues.

The chain has TRBV5-1 and TRBJ2-2, with D hard to call. In germline, CDR1 is SGHRS, CDR2 YFSETQ. The CDR3 has 12 residues. V lost 2 bases and J lost 3, with 2 bases in between. As DNA, the CDR3 is TGCGCCAGCAGCTTCGACACCGGGGAGCTGTTTTTT. Its translation: CASSFDTGELFF.

Notes on this clone: The sample has other DNA sequences that encode this CDR3 too. The chain combines TRBV24-1 with TRBJ1-2; 9 bases are shared with TRBD1. V lost 3 bases, J lost 5 bases, and 6 bases stayed unmatched. Germline CDR1 and CDR2: KGHDR and SFDVKD. This CDR3 is built from 15 residues. CDR3 DNA: TGTGCCACCAGTGATCCGAGGACAGGGGATTATGGCTACACCTTC. It codes for CATSDPRTGDYGYTF.

CDR3 coding DNA: TGTGCCAGCAGCCACCGGACAGGGGTCGCGACCCAGTACTTC. It is translated as CASSHRTGVATQYF. The chain is built from TRBV7-8 and TRBJ2-5; 9 positions match TRBD1. Germline CDR1 is SGHVS and CDR2 is FQNEAQ. This CDR3 region has 14 residues. J lost 7 bases, V lost 5 bases, and 8 bases had no gene match.

The rearrangement uses TRBV9 and TRBJ2-1; tentatively, D is TRBD1 (7 bases). V lost 0 bases and J lost 0, with 25 bases in between. CDR1 and CDR2 (germline): SGDLS, YYNGEE. The CDR3 is made up of 21 amino acids. The CDR3 loop is CASSVGQGWLASGSSYNEQFF. The DNA of the CDR3 is TGTGCCAGCAGCGTAGGACAGGGTTGGCTAGCGTCCGGCAGCTCCTACAATGAGCAGTTCTTC.

The gene calls are TRBV27 and TRBJ1-2, with D possibly being TRBD1 (5 bases). CDR1 and CDR2 (germline): MNHEY, SMNVEV (reference sequence). CDR3 length equals 14 residues. V was cut by 7 bases and J by 2 bases, with 14 bases left in between. CDR3 coding DNA: TGTGCCAGCAAGTTTTCGCCAGGGAACTATGGCTACACCTTC. It encodes CASKFSPGNYGYTF.

The CDR3: CASSESGGGGGQETQYF. The CDR3 bases are TGTGCCAGCAGCGAGTCAGGGGGCGGGGGCGGCCAAGAGACCCAGTACTTC. The V gene is TRBV9, the J gene TRBJ2-5; the D gene is possibly TRBD1 (8 bases). V was clipped by 3 bases and J by 1 base, with 19 bases between them. This CDR3 has 17 amino acids. Germline CDR1 is SGDLS and CDR2 is YYNGEE.

This CDR3 reads CASSRTTGGKLAGRYNEQFF. Here the CDR3 DNA reads TGCGCCAGCAGCCGAACGACAGGGGGAAAGCTAGCGGGGCGATACAATGAGCAGTTCTTC. This chain connects TRBV5-1 to TRBJ2-1; D possibly uses TRBD1 or TRBD2 (9 bases each). CDR1 is SGHRS, CDR2 YFSETQ, per germline. This CDR3 contains 20 residues. V lost 4 bases to trimming and J lost 4 bases, with 30 bases between them.

The gene calls are TRBV11-2 and TRBJ1-4; D is perhaps TRBD1 (6 bases). The CDR3 consists of 13 residues. Per the germline V gene, CDR1 is SGHAT and CDR2 is FQNNGV. The ends were cut back, 5 bases at V and 6 bases at J, with 10 bases in the middle. For the CDR3, the DNA is TGTGCCAGCAGCCCCCGGACAGATGAAAAACTGTTTTTT. This sequence encodes CASSPRTDEKLFF.

The chain employs TRBV5-8 and TRBJ1-5; no clear D. CDR1 is SGHTS, CDR2 YDEGEE, per germline. V lost 0 bases and J lost 15, with 19 bases in between. This CDR3 is built from 14 residues. CDR3 region: CASSLGVGREESHF. CDR3 bases: TGTGCCAGCAGCTTGGGGGTAGGGAGGGAAGAATCGCATTTT.

V gene TRBV19 combines with J gene TRBJ1-1; D ambiguous. CDR1 LNHDA and CDR2 SQIVND come from the germline V gene (reference sequence). The CDR3 spans 12 residues. V lost 5 bases, J lost 7 bases, and 11 bases lay in between. CDR3 region: CASSSSPDEAFF. CDR3 bases: TGTGCCAGTAGTTCAAGCCCCGATGAAGCTTTCTTT. The complete variable domain, with remaining parts taken from reference TRBV19 and TRBJ1-1, reads DGGITQSPKYLFRKEGQNVTLSCEQNLNHDAMYWYRQDPGQGLRLIYYSQIVNDFQKGDIAEGYSVSREKKESFPLTVTSAQKNPTAFYLCASSSSPDEAFFGQGTRLTVV.

The chain has TRBV11-3 and TRBJ2-7; 7 nucleotides align to TRBD2. Per the germline V gene, CDR1 is SGHNT and CDR2 is YENEEA. Germline trimming cut 0 bases from V and 6 bases from J; bases unmatched to any gene: 2. The CDR3 consists of 13 residues. The CDR3 spells CASSLESGGEQYF. In DNA form, the CDR3 reads TGTGCCAGCAGCTTAGAATCGGGGGGCGAGCAGTACTTC. The entire variable domain, with the rest obtained from reference TRBV11-3 and TRBJ2-7, is as follows: EAGVVQSPRYKIIEKKQPVAFWCNPISGHNTLYWYLQNLGQGPELLIRYENEEAVDDSQLPKDRFSAERLKGVDSTLKIQPAELGDSAVYLCASSLESGGEQYFGPGTRLTVT.

The rearrangement joins TRBV9 to TRBJ2-2, with a weak D call TRBD2 (6 bases). The CDR3 totals 16 residues. With 4 bases removed from V and 0 bases from J, the gap between germline ends came to 13 bases. CDR1 is SGDLS, CDR2 YYNGEE, per germline. This CDR3 reads CASSRGGAANTGELFF. CDR3 nucleotide sequence: TGTGCCAGCAGCCGGGGCGGGGCTGCGAACACCGGGGAGCTGTTTTTT.

V gene TRBV27 combines with J gene TRBJ1-5; TRBD1 matches 8 bases. V dropped 4 bases and J dropped 6; count of bases not matched to a gene: 2. The CDR3 is 13 amino acids. Germline assignment: CDR1 MNHEY and CDR2 SMNVEV (reference sequence). The CDR3 nucleotides are TGTGCCAGCAGTTCAGGGGGCGGTCAGCCCCAGCATTTT. Encoded protein: CASSSGGGQPQHF.

The chain carries TRBV30 and TRBJ1-1; no firm D call. Trimming took off 2 bases at V and 1 base at J, with 11 bases between the two ends. This CDR3 contains 14 residues. In germline, CDR1 is GTSNPN, CDR2 SVGIG (reference sequence). The CDR3: CAWSPFPGNTEAFF. CDR3 DNA sequence: TGTGCCTGGAGTCCTTTTCCAGGGAACACTGAAGCTTTCTTT.